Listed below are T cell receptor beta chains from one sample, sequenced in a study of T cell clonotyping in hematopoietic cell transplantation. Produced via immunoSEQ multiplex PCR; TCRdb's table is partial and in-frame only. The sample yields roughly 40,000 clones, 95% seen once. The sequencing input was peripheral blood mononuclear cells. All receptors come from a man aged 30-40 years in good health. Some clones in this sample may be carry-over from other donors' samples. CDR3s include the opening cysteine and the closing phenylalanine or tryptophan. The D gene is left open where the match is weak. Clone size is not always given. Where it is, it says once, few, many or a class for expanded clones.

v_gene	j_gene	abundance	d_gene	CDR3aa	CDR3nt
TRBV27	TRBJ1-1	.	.	CASRPWGEAEAFF	TGTGCCAGCAGACCTTGGGGGGAGGCTGAAGCTTTCTTT
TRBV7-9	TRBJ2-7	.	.	CASSSDRFPYEQYF	TGTGCCAGCAGCTCCGACAGGTTTCCTTACGAGCAGTACTTC
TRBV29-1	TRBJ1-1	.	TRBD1	CSVEPGTGIYTEAFF	TGCAGCGTTGAGCCCGGGACAGGGATATACACTGAAGCTTTCTTT
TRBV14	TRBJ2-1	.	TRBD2	CASSQVTSGSFEQFF	TGTGCCAGCAGCCAAGTCACTAGCGGGAGTTTTGAGCAGTTCTTC
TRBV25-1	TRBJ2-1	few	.	CASSEKSKRSSYNEQFF	TGTGCCAGCAGTGAAAAGTCGAAGCGGAGCTCCTACAATGAGCAGTTCTTC
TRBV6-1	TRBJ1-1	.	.	CASRRGGSNTEAFF	TGTGCCAGCAGGAGGGGGGGGTCCAACACTGAAGCTTTCTTT
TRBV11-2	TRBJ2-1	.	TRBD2	CASQSRGIEAGGSYNEQFF	TGTGCCAGCCAATCGAGGGGGATCGAGGCGGGAGGGTCCTACAATGAGCAGTTCTTC
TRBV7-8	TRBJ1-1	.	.	CASVGILNTEAFF	TGTGCCAGCGTAGGTATTCTGAACACTGAAGCTTTCTTT
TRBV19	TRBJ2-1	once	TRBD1	CASKTGSNEQFF	TGTGCCAGTAAGACAGGGTCGAATGAGCAGTTCTTC
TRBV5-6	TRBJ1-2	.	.	CASLGTHGYTF	TGTGCCAGTCTAGGGACCCATGGCTACACCTTC
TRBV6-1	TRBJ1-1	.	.	CASSLRVGGNTEAFF	TGTGCCAGCAGTCTCAGGGTGGGAGGGAACACTGAAGCTTTCTTT
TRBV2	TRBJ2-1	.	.	CASSGPSHTYNEQFF	TGTGCCAGCAGTGGGCCGAGCCACACCTACAATGAGCAGTTCTTC
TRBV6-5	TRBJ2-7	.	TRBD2	CASSYLSSGRSGEQYF	TGTGCCAGCAGTTACCTCTCTAGCGGGAGATCTGGCGAGCAGTACTTC
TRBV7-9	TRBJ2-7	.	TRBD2	CASSPGLAGGKDEQYF	TGTGCCAGCAGCCCGGGACTAGCGGGGGGTAAGGACGAGCAGTACTTC
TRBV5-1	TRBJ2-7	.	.	CASSPSPGRTKSYEQYF	TGCGCCAGCAGCCCGTCTCCGGGCCGGACTAAGTCCTACGAGCAGTACTTC
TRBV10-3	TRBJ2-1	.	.	CAISAGQNEQFF	TGTGCCATCAGCGCCGGACAGAATGAGCAGTTCTTC
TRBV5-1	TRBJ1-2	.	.	CASSLWGNSNYGYTF	TGCGCCAGCAGCTTGTGGGGAAACAGCAACTATGGCTACACCTTC
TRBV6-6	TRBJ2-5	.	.	CASLSTGTLETQYF	TGTGCCAGCCTTTCGACAGGGACTTTAGAGACCCAGTACTTC
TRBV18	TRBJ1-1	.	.	CASSLPHQNTEAFF	TGTGCCAGCTCACTCCCACATCAAAACACTGAAGCTTTCTTT
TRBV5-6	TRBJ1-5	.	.	CASSFGHGGYQPQHF	TGTGCCAGCAGCTTCGGGCATGGGGGATATCAGCCCCAGCATTTT
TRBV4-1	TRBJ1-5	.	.	CASSLDRPQPQHF	TGCGCCAGCAGCCTCGACAGACCCCAGCCCCAGCATTTT
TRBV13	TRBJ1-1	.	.	CASSSIGREAFF	TGTGCCAGCAGCTCCATCGGGAGGGAAGCTTTCTTT
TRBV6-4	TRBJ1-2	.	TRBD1	CASSDPKDRGYGYTF	TGTGCCAGCAGTGACCCCAAAGACAGGGGGTATGGCTACACCTTC
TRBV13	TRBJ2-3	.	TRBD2	CASSLEPGTSGAYTDTQYF	TGTGCCAGCAGCTTAGAACCCGGGACTAGCGGGGCCTACACAGATACGCAGTATTTT
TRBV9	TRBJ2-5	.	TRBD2	CASSETSGRPRETQYF	TGTGCCAGCAGCGAGACTAGCGGGCGGCCCCGGGAGACCCAGTACTTC